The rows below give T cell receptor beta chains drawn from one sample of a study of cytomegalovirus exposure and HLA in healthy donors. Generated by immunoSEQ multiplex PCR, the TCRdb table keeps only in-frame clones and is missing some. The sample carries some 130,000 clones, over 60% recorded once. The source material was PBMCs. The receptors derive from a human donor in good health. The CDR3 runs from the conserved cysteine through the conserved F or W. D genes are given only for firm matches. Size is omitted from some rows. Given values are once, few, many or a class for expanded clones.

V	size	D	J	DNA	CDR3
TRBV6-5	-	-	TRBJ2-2	TGTGCCAGCAGTTACTCGGTGCAGATCGGGGAGCTGTTTTTT	CASSYSVQIGELFF
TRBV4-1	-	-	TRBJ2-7	TGCGCCAGCAGCCAAGACCAGGGCTCCTACGAGCAGTACTTC	CASSQDQGSYEQYF
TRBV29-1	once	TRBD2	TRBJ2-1	TGCAGCATAGCGGGGGGTTACAATGAGCAGTTCTTC	CSIAGGYNEQFF
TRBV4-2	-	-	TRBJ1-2	TGTGCCAGCAGCCAAGAGGTGGGCAGCACTAACTATGGCTACACCTTC	CASSQEVGSTNYGYTF
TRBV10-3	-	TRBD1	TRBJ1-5	TGTGCCATCAGTGCCGACAGGGTCGGACAGCCCCAGCATTTT	CAISADRVGQPQHF
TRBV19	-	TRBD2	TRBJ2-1	TGTGCCAGTAGCCATGCTAGACTAGCGGGTAATGAGCAGTTCTTC	CASSHARLAGNEQFF
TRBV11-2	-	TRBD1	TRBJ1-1	TGTGCCAGCTCCGATGGGCAGGGGGTCACTGAAGCTTTCTTT	CASSDGQGVTEAFF
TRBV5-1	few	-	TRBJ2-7	TGCGCCAGCAGCTTGGGCCTGGAGTCCTACGAGCAGTACTTC	CASSLGLESYEQYF
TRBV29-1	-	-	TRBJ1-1	TGCGGAGTGGGCAGGGGATATGAAGCTTTCTTT	CGVGRGYEAFF
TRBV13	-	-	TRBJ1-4	TGTGCCAGCAGCCTACGGGGGAGGGGGATTGGTGAAAAACTGTTTTTT	CASSLRGRGIGEKLFF
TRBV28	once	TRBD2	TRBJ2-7	TGTGCCAGCAGTGGAAGCTGGGGGGGGTACTACGAGCAGTACTTC	CASSGSWGGYYEQYF
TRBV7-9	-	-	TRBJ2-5	TGTGCCAGCAGCCAAACAGGGTTTCAAGAGACCCAGTACTTC	CASSQTGFQETQYF
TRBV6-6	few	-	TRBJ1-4	TGTGCCAGCAGTTACTCCCGGGGGGCTGAAAAACTGTTTTTT	CASSYSRGAEKLFF
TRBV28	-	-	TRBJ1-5	TGTGCCACCCAGGCACAGGGCCTAGCCGGTCAGCCCCAGCATTTT	CATQAQGLAGQPQHF
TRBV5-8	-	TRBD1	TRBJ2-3	TGTGCCAGCAGCTTGAACACCGGGACAGGGGGCACAGATACGCAGTATTTT	CASSLNTGTGGTDTQYF
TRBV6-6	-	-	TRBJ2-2	TGTGCCAGCAGCCCCCGTCCAGGGGTAACCGGGGAGCTGTTTTTT	CASSPRPGVTGELFF
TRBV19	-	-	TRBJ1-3	TGTGCCAGTAGTATCCGGTTCGGGAGCTCTGGAAACACCATATATTTT	CASSIRFGSSGNTIYF
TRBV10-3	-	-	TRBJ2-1	TGTGCCACCCAGGCTGACAGGCGCCTCTCCTACAATGAGCAGTTCTTC	CATQADRRLSYNEQFF
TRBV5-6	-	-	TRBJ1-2	TGTGCCAGCGGCTTACCTCAGGGGAGGGGGAACTATGGCTACACCTTC	CASGLPQGRGNYGYTF
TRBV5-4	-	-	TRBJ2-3	TGTGCCAGCAGCCGGCAGCGCGGCTCCACAGATACGCAGTATTTT	CASSRQRGSTDTQYF
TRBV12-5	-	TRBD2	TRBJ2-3	TGTGCTAGTGTTTCGGGGGGGACAGATACGCAGTATTTT	CASVSGGTDTQYF
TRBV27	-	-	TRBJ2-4	TGTGCCAGCAGTTCCCCCGGGGACACACGAAGAAACATTCAGTACTTC	CASSSPGDTRRNIQYF
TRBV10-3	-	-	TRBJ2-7	TGTGCCATCAATGCGGGGACCACCTCCCAGCAGTACTTC	CAINAGTTSQQYF
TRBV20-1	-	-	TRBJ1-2	TGCAGTGTTGTCAGGGACTATGGCTACACCTTC	CSVVRDYGYTF
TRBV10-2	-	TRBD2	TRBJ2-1	TGCGCCAGCATGGGTGGGCGGGGGGGATTCGTGAACAATGAGCAGTTCTTC	CASMGGRGGFVNNEQFF
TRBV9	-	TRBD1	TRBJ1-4	TGTGCCAGCAGCCTTGAGGGACAGGTGGGAAAAGAAAAACTGTTTTTT	CASSLEGQVGKEKLFF
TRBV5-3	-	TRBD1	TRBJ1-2	TGTGCCAGAAGCTTGGAGGGGGCTGATGGCTACACCTTC	CARSLEGADGYTF
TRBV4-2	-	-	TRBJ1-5	TGTGCCAGCAGCCAAGTGGCAGGGTTCAGCAATCAGCCCCAGCATTTT	CASSQVAGFSNQPQHF
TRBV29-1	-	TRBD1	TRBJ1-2	TGCAGCGCCGGACAGGAACCTAACTATGGCTACACCTTC	CSAGQEPNYGYTF
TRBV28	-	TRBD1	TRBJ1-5	TGTGCCAGCTCCCCGGGGCAGGGGGCCGCCGGACCCCAGCATTTT	CASSPGQGAAGPQHF
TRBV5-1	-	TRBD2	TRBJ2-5	TGCGCCAGCAGCTTGGGTTCGCGGGGGGTCTCGGAGACCCAGTACTTC	CASSLGSRGVSETQYF
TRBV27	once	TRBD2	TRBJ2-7	TGTGCCAGCACCGCCGGGACTAGCGGGGGGGCCTACGAGCAGTACTTC	CASTAGTSGGAYEQYF
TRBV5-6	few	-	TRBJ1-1	TGTGCCAGCAGTCAGATTTCCAGGGCAAACACTGAAGCTTTCTTT	CASSQISRANTEAFF
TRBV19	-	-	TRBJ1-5	TGTGCCAGTAGGCCGTACAGGGCCGGTCTGTATAGCAATCAGCCCCAGCATTTT	CASRPYRAGLYSNQPQHF
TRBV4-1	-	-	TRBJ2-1	TGTGCCAGCAGCCAATTCCGGGAGCAGTTCTTC	CASSQFREQFF
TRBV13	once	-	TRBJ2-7	TGTGCCAGCAGCTTAAGTTCCGCGGGCGACGGAGAATACGAGCAGTACTTC	CASSLSSAGDGEYEQYF
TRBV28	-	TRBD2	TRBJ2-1	TGTGCCAGCAGTTCAACCGGGACTAGCGAGAATGAGCAGTTCTTC	CASSSTGTSENEQFF
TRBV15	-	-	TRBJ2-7	TGTGCCACCAGCAACCCGCTGGGGGGATATTTCTACGAGCAGTACTTC	CATSNPLGGYFYEQYF
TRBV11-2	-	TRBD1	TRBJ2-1	TGTGCCAGCAGCCGCACGGGACAGGTCATCAATGAGCAGTTCTTC	CASSRTGQVINEQFF
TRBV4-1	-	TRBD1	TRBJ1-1	TGCGCCAGCAGCCCAGGACAGGGGCCGAACGCTGAAGCTTTCTTT	CASSPGQGPNAEAFF
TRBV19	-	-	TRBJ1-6	TGTGCCAGTAGTAATCCAACGGGAGGAGGATCACCCCTCCACTTT	CASSNPTGGGSPLHF
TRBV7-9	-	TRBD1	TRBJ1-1	TGTTCCAGCAGCCGAGGGGACAGAGGTTGGAACACTGAAGCTTTCTTT	CSSSRGDRGWNTEAFF
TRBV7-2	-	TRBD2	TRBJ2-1	TGTGCCAGCAGCTTAGCGCGGCTAGCGGGGGTGGGCTACAATGAGCAGTTCTTC	CASSLARLAGVGYNEQFF
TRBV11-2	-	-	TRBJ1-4	TGTGCCAGCACCCTCCGCTCGCAGGGGTTTAGGGAAAAACTGTTTTTT	CASTLRSQGFREKLFF
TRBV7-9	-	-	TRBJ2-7	TGTGCCAGCAGCTTCCCACCCCGCAGGGGCGACTTC	CASSFPPRRGDF
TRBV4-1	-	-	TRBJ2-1	TGCGCCAGCAGCTTCCGGGCGGGGAGCTCCTACAATGAGCAGTTCTTC	CASSFRAGSSYNEQFF
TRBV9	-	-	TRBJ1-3	TGTGCCAGCAGCGTAATCCGATCAGGGTTGTACGGAAACACCATATATTTT	CASSVIRSGLYGNTIYF
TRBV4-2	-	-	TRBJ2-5	TGTGCCAGCAGCCAAGGACTTCAAGAGACCCAGTACTTC	CASSQGLQETQYF
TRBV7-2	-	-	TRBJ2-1	TGTGCCAGCAGCCCCTCGACAGAGTACAATGAGCAGTTCTTC	CASSPSTEYNEQFF
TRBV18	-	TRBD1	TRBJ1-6	TGTGCCAGCTCACCCCTAGACAGGGGACTCTATAATTCACCCCTCCACTTT	CASSPLDRGLYNSPLHF
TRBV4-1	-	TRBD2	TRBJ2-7	TGCGCCAGCAGCCAATCCACCCTCGGTTTAGCGGGAGGGGAGCAGTACTTC	CASSQSTLGLAGGEQYF
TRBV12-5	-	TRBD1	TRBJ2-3	TGTGCTAGTGGTTTGGAGAGGGGGCGGACAGATACGCAGTATTTT	CASGLERGRTDTQYF
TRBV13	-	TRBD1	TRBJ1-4	TGTGCCAGCAGCTTAGGGGAAAGGGGGCGTAATGAAAAACTGTTTTTT	CASSLGERGRNEKLFF
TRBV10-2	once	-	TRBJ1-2	TGCGCCAGCAGTGATATGCCGGAGGGCTACACCTTC	CASSDMPEGYTF
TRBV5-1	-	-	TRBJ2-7	TGCGCCAGCAGCCGGATCGACAGTACCTACGAGCAGTACTTC	CASSRIDSTYEQYF